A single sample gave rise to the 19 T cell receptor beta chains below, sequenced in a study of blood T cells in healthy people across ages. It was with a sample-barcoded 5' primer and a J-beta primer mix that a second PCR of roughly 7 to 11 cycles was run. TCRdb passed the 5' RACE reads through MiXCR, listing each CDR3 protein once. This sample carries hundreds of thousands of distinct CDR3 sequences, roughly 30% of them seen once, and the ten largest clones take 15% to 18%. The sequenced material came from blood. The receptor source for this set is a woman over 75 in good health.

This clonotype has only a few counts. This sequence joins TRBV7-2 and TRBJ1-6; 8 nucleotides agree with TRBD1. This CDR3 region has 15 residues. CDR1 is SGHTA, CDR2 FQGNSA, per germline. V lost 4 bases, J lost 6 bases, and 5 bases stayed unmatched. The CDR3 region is CASSSGQGGNSPLHF. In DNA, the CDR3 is TGTGCCAGCAGCTCCGGACAGGGCGGTAATTCACCCCTCCACTTT.

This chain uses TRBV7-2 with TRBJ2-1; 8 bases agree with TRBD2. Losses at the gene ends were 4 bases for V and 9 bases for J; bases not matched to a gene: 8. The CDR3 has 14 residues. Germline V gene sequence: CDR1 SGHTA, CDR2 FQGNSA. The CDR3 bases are TGTGCCAGCAGCTGCGGGCGGGGGGCGGGTGAGCAGTTCTTC. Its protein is CASSCGRGAGEQFF.

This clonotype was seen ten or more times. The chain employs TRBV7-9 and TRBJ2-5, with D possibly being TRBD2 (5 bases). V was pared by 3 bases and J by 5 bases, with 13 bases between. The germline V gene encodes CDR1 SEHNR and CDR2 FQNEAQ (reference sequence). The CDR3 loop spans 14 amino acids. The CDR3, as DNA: TGTGCCAGCAGCTTCGGACTCCCCGGGGAGACCCAGTACTTC. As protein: CASSFGLPGETQYF.

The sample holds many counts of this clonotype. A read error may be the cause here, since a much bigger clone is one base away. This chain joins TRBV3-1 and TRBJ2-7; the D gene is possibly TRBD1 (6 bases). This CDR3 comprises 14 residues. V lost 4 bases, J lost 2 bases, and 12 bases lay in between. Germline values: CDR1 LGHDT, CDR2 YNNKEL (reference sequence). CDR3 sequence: CASSRWTDAYEQYF. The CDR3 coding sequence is TGTGCCAGCAGCCGCTGGACAGACGCCTACGAGCAGTACTTC.

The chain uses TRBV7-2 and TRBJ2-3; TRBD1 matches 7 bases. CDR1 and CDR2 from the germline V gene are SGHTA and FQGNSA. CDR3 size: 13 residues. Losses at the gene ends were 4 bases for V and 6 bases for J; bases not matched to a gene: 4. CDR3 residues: CASSYGQVDTQYF. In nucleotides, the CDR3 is TGTGCCAGCAGCTACGGACAGGTTGATACGCAGTATTTT. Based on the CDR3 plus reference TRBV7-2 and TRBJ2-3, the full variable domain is GAGVSQSPSNKVTEKGKDVELRCDPISGHTALYWYRQSLGQGLEFLIYFQGNSAPDKSGLPSDRFSAERTGGSVSTLTIQRTQQEDSAVYLCASSYGQVDTQYFGPGTRLTVL.

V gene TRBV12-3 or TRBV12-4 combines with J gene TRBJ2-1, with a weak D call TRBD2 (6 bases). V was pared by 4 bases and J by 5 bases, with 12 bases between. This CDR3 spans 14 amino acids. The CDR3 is CASSSLWGDNEQFF. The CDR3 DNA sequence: TGTGCCAGCAGTTCCCTGTGGGGGGACAATGAGCAGTTCTTC.

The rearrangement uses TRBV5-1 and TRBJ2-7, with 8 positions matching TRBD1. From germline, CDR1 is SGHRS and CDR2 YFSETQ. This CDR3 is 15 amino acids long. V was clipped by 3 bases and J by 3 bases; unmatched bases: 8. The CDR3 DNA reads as TGCGCCAGCAGCTGGGCGACAGGGGACTTCTACGAGCAGTACTTC. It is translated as CASSWATGDFYEQYF.

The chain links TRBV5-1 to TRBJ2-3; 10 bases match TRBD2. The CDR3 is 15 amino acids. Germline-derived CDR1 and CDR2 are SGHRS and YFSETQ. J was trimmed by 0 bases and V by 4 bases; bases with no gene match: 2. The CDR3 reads CASSVTSGSTDTQYF. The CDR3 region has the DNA TGCGCCAGCAGCGTGACTAGCGGGAGCACAGATACGCAGTATTTT.

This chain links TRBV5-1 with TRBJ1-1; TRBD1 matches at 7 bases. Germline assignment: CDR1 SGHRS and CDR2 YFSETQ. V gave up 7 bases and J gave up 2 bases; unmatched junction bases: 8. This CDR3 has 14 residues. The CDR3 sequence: CASGLTGINTEAFF. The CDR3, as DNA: TGCGCCAGCGGACTGACAGGGATTAACACTGAAGCTTTCTTT.

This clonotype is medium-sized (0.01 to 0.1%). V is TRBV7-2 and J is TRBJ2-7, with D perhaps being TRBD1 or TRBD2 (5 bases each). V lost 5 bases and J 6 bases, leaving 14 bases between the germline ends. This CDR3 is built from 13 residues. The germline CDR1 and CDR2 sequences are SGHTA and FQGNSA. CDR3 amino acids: CASSRGQGREQYF. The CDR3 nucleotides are TGTGCCAGCAGCAGAGGGCAGGGACGCGAGCAGTACTTC. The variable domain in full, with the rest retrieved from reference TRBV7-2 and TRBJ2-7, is GAGVSQSPSNKVTEKGKDVELRCDPISGHTALYWYRQSLGQGLEFLIYFQGNSAPDKSGLPSDRFSAERTGGSVSTLTIQRTQQEDSAVYLCASSRGQGREQYFGPGTRLTVT.

The CDR3 DNA is TGCGCCAGCAGCTCCGCGGGACAGGACTACAATGAGCAGTTCTTC. Translated: CASSSAGQDYNEQFF. The rearrangement joins TRBV5-1 to TRBJ2-1; 8 nucleotides agree with TRBD1. The germline V gene encodes CDR1 SGHRS and CDR2 YFSETQ. The CDR3 loop spans 15 amino acids. The J segment lost 3 bases and the V segment lost 3 bases, leaving 5 bases of the junction unmatched.

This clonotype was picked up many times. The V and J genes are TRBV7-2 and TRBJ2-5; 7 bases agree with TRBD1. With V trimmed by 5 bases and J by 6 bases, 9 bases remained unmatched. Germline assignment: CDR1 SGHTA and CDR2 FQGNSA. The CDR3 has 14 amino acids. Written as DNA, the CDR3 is TGTGCCAGCAGCCCACAGGGGATTTTGCAGACCCAGTACTTC. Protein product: CASSPQGILQTQYF.

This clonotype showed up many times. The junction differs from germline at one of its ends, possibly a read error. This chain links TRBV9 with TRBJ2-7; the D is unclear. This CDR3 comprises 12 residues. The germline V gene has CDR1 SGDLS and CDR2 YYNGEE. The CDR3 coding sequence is TGTGCCAACAGCTCCCTCCCAGGACAGCAGTACTTC. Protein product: CANSSLPGQQYF.

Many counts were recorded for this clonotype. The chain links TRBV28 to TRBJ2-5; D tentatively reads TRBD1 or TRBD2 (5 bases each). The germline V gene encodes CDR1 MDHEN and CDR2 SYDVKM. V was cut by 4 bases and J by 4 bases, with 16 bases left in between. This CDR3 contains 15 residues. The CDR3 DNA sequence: TGTGCCAGCAGTTCGACCGGGACCTGGGGAGAGACCCAGTACTTC. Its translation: CASSSTGTWGETQYF.

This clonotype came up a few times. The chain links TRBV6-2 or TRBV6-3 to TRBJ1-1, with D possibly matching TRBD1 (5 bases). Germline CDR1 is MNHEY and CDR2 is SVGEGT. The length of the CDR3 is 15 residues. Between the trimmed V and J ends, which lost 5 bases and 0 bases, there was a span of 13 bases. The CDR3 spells CASSVRGFVNTEAFF. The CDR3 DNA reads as TGTGCCAGCAGTGTCCGGGGGTTTGTGAACACTGAAGCTTTCTTT.

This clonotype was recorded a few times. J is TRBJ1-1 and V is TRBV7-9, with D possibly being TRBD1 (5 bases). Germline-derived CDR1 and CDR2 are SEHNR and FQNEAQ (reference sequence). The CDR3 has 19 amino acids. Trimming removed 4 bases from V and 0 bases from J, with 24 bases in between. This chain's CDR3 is CASSSGWGEGSFVNTEAFF. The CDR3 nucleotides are TGTGCCAGCAGCTCAGGTTGGGGGGAGGGGAGTTTCGTGAACACTGAAGCTTTCTTT.

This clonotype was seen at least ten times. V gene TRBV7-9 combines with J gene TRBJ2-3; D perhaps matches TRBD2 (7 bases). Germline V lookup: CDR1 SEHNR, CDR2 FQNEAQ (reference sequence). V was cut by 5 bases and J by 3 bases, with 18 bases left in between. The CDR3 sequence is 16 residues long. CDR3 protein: CASSHPGGPGTDTQYF. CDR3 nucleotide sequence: TGTGCCAGCAGCCACCCCGGGGGGCCCGGGACAGATACGCAGTATTTT.

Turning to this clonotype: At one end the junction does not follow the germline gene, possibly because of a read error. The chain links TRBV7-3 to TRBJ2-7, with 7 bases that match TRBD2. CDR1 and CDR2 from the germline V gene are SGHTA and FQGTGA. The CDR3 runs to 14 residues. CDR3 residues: CASSETGTTYEQYF. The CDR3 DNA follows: TGTGCTAGCAGCGAAACCGGGACTACCTACGAGCAGTACTTC.

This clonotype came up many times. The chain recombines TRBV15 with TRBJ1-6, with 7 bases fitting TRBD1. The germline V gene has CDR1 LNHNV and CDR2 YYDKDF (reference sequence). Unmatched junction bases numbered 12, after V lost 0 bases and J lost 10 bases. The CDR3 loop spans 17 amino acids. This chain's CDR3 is CATSRDRTGRFSSPLHF. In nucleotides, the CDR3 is TGTGCCACCAGCAGAGATAGGACAGGCCGATTCAGCTCACCCCTCCACTTT.